This TCR beta chain was recorded in a study of control samples from healthy donors and cancer patients. Germline CDR1 and CDR2: SGHKS and YYEKEE (reference sequence). V was trimmed by 3 bases and J by 4 bases, leaving 5 bases between them. The CDR3 contains 12 residues. This table comes from immunoSEQ multiplex PCR, and its TCRdb copy is limited to in-frame clones, with some not included. In the table there are some 80,000 clones, approximately 90% of which are singletons. This clone is labeled as medium-sized. Sequenced material: PBMCs. This chain uses TRBV5-5 with TRBJ1-5; D is uncertain. This TCR was recovered from a woman aged 55 to 70 with head and neck cancer. The CDR3, as DNA: TGTGCCAGCAGCTACCGAAATCAGCCCCAGCATTTT. It specifies CASSYRNQPQHF.